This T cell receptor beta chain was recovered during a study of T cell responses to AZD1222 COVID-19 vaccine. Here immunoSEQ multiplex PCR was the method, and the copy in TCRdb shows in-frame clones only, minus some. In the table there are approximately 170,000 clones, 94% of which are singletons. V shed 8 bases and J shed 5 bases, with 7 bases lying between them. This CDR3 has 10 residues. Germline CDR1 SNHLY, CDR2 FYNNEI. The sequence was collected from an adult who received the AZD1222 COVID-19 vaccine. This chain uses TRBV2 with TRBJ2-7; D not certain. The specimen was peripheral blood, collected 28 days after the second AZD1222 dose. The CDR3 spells CASGWDEQYF. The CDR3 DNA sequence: TGTGCCAGCGGGTGGGACGAGCAGTACTTC.